The 11 T cell receptor beta chains given below trace back to one sample, sequenced in a study of T cell repertoires in cytomegalovirus infection. MiXCR was run by TCRdb on the reads, yielding one entry per CDR3 protein. This table has about a million distinct CDR3 sequences, under 40% appearing once. No antigen has been assigned to these receptors. The sequencing used cultured CD8+ T cells from PBMCs, collected from culture after CMV antigen stimulation. All receptors come from a human donor in good health (CMV status not recorded). Some clones in this sample may be carry-over from other donors' samples.

This clonotype has a count of ten or more. J is TRBJ2-3 and V is TRBV28; 11 nucleotides match TRBD1. V dropped 5 bases and J dropped 5; count of bases not matched to a gene: 6. The germline V gene encodes CDR1 MDHEN and CDR2 SYDVKM. The CDR3 is made up of 15 amino acids. CDR3 region: CASSTPGQGVDTQYF. CDR3 sequence (DNA): TGTGCCAGCAGTACTCCGGGACAGGGGGTAGATACGCAGTATTTT.

This clonotype was seen a few times. The chain links TRBV19 to TRBJ2-6; TRBD1 matches 8 bases. CDR3 length equals 17 residues. Germline V gene lookup returns CDR1 LNHDA and CDR2 SQIVND (reference sequence). V lost 6 bases to trimming and J lost 0 bases; unmatched junction nucleotides: 7. The CDR3 sequence is CASRRQGSLSGANVLTF. The CDR3 nucleotides are TGTGCCAGTAGGAGACAGGGGAGCCTCTCTGGGGCCAACGTCCTGACTTTC.

The chain uses TRBV4-3 and TRBJ2-5; D not certain. The CDR3 is 15 amino acids. In germline, CDR1 is LGHNA, CDR2 YSLEER. V shed 1 base and J shed 0 bases, with 9 bases lying between them. Here the CDR3 reads CASSQVADYQETQYF. CDR3 in DNA: TGCGCCAGCAGCCAAGTAGCAGATTACCAAGAGACCCAGTACTTC.

This clonotype has at least ten counts. This rearrangement joins TRBV27 to TRBJ2-5; D is undetermined. CDR3 length equals 15 residues. The germline gives CDR1 MNHEY, CDR2 SMNVEV (reference sequence). Trimming removed 6 bases at V and 0 bases at J, with 14 bases between. The CDR3 spells CASRQRPVNQETQYF. The CDR3 DNA is TGTGCCAGCAGGCAACGCCCTGTAAACCAAGAGACCCAGTACTTC.

The rearrangement uses TRBV28 and TRBJ1-3; a possible D gene is TRBD1 (5 bases). V was pared by 6 bases and J by 1 base, with 19 bases between. The CDR3 totals 17 residues. Germline V gene lookup returns CDR1 MDHEN and CDR2 SYDVKM. The CDR3 bases are TGTGCCAGCAGAACCATCCGAACGGGGGTTTCTGGAAACACCATATATTTT. Translating gives CASRTIRTGVSGNTIYF. Full variable domain (outside the CDR3, taken from reference TRBV28 and TRBJ1-3): DVKVTQSSRYLVKRTGEKVFLECVQDMDHENMFWYRQDPGLGLRLIYFSYDVKMKEKGDIPEGYSVSREKKERFSLILESASTNQTSMYLCASRTIRTGVSGNTIYFGEGSWLTVV.

The genes are TRBV7-4 and TRBJ2-3; 11 nucleotides agree with TRBD2. Germline V gene data show CDR1 as SGHVT and CDR2 as SQSDAQ. The CDR3 is 16 residues long. Trimming removed 3 bases from V and 3 bases from J; junction bases left unmatched: 5. CDR3 sequence: CASSFLTSGVTDTQYF. Here the CDR3 DNA reads TGTGCCAGCAGCTTCTTGACTAGCGGGGTAACAGATACGCAGTATTTT.

A few counts support this clonotype. This chain connects TRBV28 to TRBJ2-5; perhaps D is TRBD1 or TRBD2 (5 bases each). The germline V gene encodes CDR1 MDHEN and CDR2 SYDVKM. V was pared by 4 bases and J by 4 bases, with 19 bases between. CDR3 length: 16 amino acids. The CDR3 nucleotides read TGTGCCAGCAGTTCACCCCGGGGCCCACCTGTAGAGACCCAGTACTTC. Translating it yields CASSSPRGPPVETQYF.

The chain carries TRBV5-1 and TRBJ1-2, with 12 bases that match TRBD1. This CDR3 has 16 residues. Germline values: CDR1 SGHRS, CDR2 YFSETQ. V gave up 3 bases and J gave up 8 bases; unmatched junction bases: 11. Here the CDR3 DNA reads TGCGCCAGCAGCTCCCCGGGACAGGGGGCCCGCTACGGCTACACCTTC. Translation gives CASSSPGQGARYGYTF.

This chain links TRBV19 with TRBJ1-5, with a possible D match to TRBD1 (5 bases). The V gene's germline CDR1 is LNHDA and CDR2 SQIVND (reference sequence). The CDR3 has 15 amino acids. With 5 bases removed from V and 1 base from J, the gap between germline ends came to 12 bases. This chain's CDR3 is CASSFLRDSNQPQHF. CDR3 nucleotides: TGTGCCAGTAGTTTCCTCCGGGACAGCAATCAGCCCCAGCATTTT. Full variable domain (remainder filled in from reference TRBV19 and TRBJ1-5): DGGITQSPKYLFRKEGQNVTLSCEQNLNHDAMYWYRQDPGQGLRLIYYSQIVNDFQKGDIAEGYSVSREKKESFPLTVTSAQKNPTAFYLCASSFLRDSNQPQHFGDGTRLSIL.

This clonotype was found once. The V call is TRBV27, the J call TRBJ1-2; TRBD1 might be the D (5 bases). Trimming removed 5 bases from V and 7 bases from J, with 23 bases in between. The CDR3 runs 16 residues. Germline lookup yields CDR1 MNHEY and CDR2 SMNVEV (reference sequence). This chain's CDR3 is CASSPRWGKLFSGYTF. Written as DNA, the CDR3 is TGTGCCAGCAGTCCCAGATGGGGGAAGTTATTCAGTGGCTACACCTTC.

V is TRBV7-2 and J is TRBJ1-1; D possibly corresponds to TRBD1 (5 bases). Per the germline V gene, CDR1 is SGHTA and CDR2 is FQGNSA. There are 16 residues in the CDR3. Trimming shortened V by 4 bases and J by 0 bases, and 15 bases separated the two germline ends. The CDR3 DNA follows: TGTGCCAGCAGCTCTGTGCCGGGGGTTATGAACACTGAAGCTTTCTTT. Residues: CASSSVPGVMNTEAFF.